This is a list of T cell receptor beta chains from one sample in a study of blood T cell repertoires in COVID-19. Profiled with immunoSEQ multiplex PCR; TCRdb holds only in-frame clones, not every one. This sample has some 150,000 clones; roughly 80% occur once, and the top ten carry 0.5% to 0.65%. Sequencing input: peripheral blood. These receptors were collected from a man in his sixties with acute or convalescent COVID-19. CDR3s include the opening cysteine and the closing phenylalanine or tryptophan. The D gene is left open where the match is weak. Size tells how often a clone was seen (once, few, many) or the class of an expanded clone, and some rows leave it out.

clone size,D gene,V gene,J gene,CDR3 DNA,CDR3 protein
-,TRBD1,TRBV27,TRBJ2-7,TGTGCCAGCAGTTTAGGGGGACAGGGGTTCAACGAGCAGTACTTC,CASSLGGQGFNEQYF
-,TRBD1,TRBV9,TRBJ1-1,TGTGCCAGCAGCGTCAGGGGGCAGACTGAAGCTTTCTTT,CASSVRGQTEAFF
-,-,TRBV2,TRBJ2-1,TGTGCCAGCACCGAGTATGATGAGCAGTTCTTC,CASTEYDEQFF
few,-,TRBV28,TRBJ2-4,TGTGCCAGCAGTTTATCCCCAGGAGGAGCCAAAAACATTCAGTACTTC,CASSLSPGGAKNIQYF
-,TRBD1,TRBV18,TRBJ1-1,TGTGCCAGCTCATTCGGACAGGCCCGAGGGGGGAACACTGAAGCTTTCTTT,CASSFGQARGGNTEAFF
once,-,TRBV24-1,TRBJ2-1,TGTGCCACCAGTTCTTCCGGGGTGGCCGAGCAGTTCTTC,CATSSSGVAEQFF
-,TRBD2,TRBV6-6,TRBJ2-3,TGTGCCAGTTCTAGCGGCCTAACTTTTCTCACAGATACGCAGTATTTT,CASSSGLTFLTDTQYF
-,TRBD1,TRBV19,TRBJ2-2,TGTGCCACTCGGGGACAGGGGAACACCGGGGAGCTGTTTTTT,CATRGQGNTGELFF
-,-,TRBV21-1,TRBJ2-1,TGTGCCAGCAGCGCTTCTAGCGGGGGGCCCAACAATGAGCAGTTCTTC,CASSASSGGPNNEQFF
-,TRBD1,TRBV5-5,TRBJ2-5,TGTGCCAGCAGCCGATCCAGGGGGCTGGAGACCCAGTACTTC,CASSRSRGLETQYF
-,-,TRBV7-9,TRBJ2-3,TGTGCCTCCAAGCAGGCGACCACAGATACGCAGTATTTT,CASKQATTDTQYF
-,TRBD1,TRBV24-1,TRBJ2-7,TGTGCCACCAGTGCTGACGACAGGGGAACCTACGAGCAGTACTTC,CATSADDRGTYEQYF
-,TRBD2,TRBV6-6,TRBJ2-5,TGTGCCAGCAGCTTGTTCCGGGAGGGGGGGGAGACCCAGTACTTC,CASSLFREGGETQYF
-,TRBD2,TRBV24-1,TRBJ2-1,TGTGCCACCAGTGACCGAATCGGGGGGAGCTCCTACAATGAGCAGTTCTTC,CATSDRIGGSSYNEQFF
once,-,TRBV7-6,TRBJ2-2,TGTGCCAGCAGCTTCGACGCGGGTTGGGCTTCGAACACCGGGGAGCTGTTTTTT,CASSFDAGWASNTGELFF
-,TRBD1,TRBV5-8,TRBJ2-1,TGTGCCAGCAGCTGCCGGGACAGGGGTTGCGATGAGCAGTTCTTC,CASSCRDRGCDEQFF
once,-,TRBV28,TRBJ1-1,TGTGCCAGCAGGGTCGGGCAGCGGTTGACTGAAGCTTTCTTT,CASRVGQRLTEAFF
-,-,TRBV19,TRBJ2-6,TGTGCCAGCCAACGTGAGGACTCTGGGGCCAACGTCCTGACTTTC,CASQREDSGANVLTF
-,TRBD2,TRBV5-1,TRBJ2-1,TGCGCCAGCAGCCACGGGACTAGCGGGACGAATGAGCAGTTCTTC,CASSHGTSGTNEQFF
-,TRBD2,TRBV5-4,TRBJ2-5,TGTGCCAGCAGCTTGGCTGGCGGGAGGGCCCAAGAGACCCAGTACTTC,CASSLAGGRAQETQYF
-,-,TRBV19,TRBJ2-7,TGTGCCAGTAGTATTAGTTGGGCCGGGAACTCCTACGAGCAGTACTTC,CASSISWAGNSYEQYF
-,TRBD1,TRBV3-1/TRBV3-2,TRBJ1-3,TGTGCCAGCAGCCAAAGGACAGGGTGGGACACCATATATTTT,CASSQRTGWDTIYF
few,-,TRBV18,TRBJ1-2,TGTGCCAGCTCACCGAGGGGGACCGATGGCTACACCTTC,CASSPRGTDGYTF
-,TRBD2,TRBV11-2,TRBJ2-5,TGTGCCAGCAGAGGTACGGCTAGCGGGGTGGAGACCCAGTACTTC,CASRGTASGVETQYF
-,-,TRBV5-4,TRBJ1-1,TGTGCCAGCAGCCTGCCAGGGGCCGGGAACACTGAAGCTTTCTTT,CASSLPGAGNTEAFF
-,TRBD1,TRBV29-1,TRBJ2-7,TGCAGCGAGGGACAGCATCGATATACCTACGAGCAGTACTTC,CSEGQHRYTYEQYF
-,TRBD2,TRBV6-1,TRBJ2-3,TGTGCCAGCAGTGCTAATCCGGGACTAGAAATGGATACGCAGTATTTT,CASSANPGLEMDTQYF
few,TRBD2,TRBV2,TRBJ2-7,TGTGCCAGCAGTAGGACTAGTGTGGCCTCCTACGAGCAGTACTTC,CASSRTSVASYEQYF
-,TRBD1,TRBV9,TRBJ2-5,TGTGCCAGCAGCGTAGTAGGAGACAGGGGAAAGACCCAGTACTTC,CASSVVGDRGKTQYF
-,TRBD2,TRBV11-3,TRBJ2-5,TGTGCCAGCAGCTTAGGGGGGGGCCAAGAGACCCAGTACTTC,CASSLGGGQETQYF
once,TRBD1,TRBV5-1,TRBJ2-5,TGCGCCAGCAGCCAAGACAGGGGCCAAGAGACCCAGTACTTC,CASSQDRGQETQYF
-,TRBD1,TRBV18,TRBJ1-1,TGTGCCAGCTCACTGGACAGGGCTGAAGCTTTCTTT,CASSLDRAEAFF
once,TRBD2,TRBV5-1,TRBJ2-2,TGCGCCAGCAGCACCTCCCTTCTAGCGGGGGGCGCGAACACCGGGGAGCTGTTTTTT,CASSTSLLAGGANTGELFF
-,TRBD2,TRBV11-2,TRBJ2-1,TGTGCCAGCAGCTTAGCCGGAGCGGGAGGGCCTGCTGAGCAGTTCTTC,CASSLAGAGGPAEQFF
once,TRBD1,TRBV4-1,TRBJ1-6,TGCGCCAGCAGCGGACAGGCTTTTGCAGTTTCACCCCTCCACTTT,CASSGQAFAVSPLHF
once,-,TRBV11-2,TRBJ2-2,TGTGCCAGCAAGTTGGCCAGGGGAACCGGGGAGCTGTTTTTT,CASKLARGTGELFF
-,-,TRBV15,TRBJ1-5,TGTGCCACCAGCAGAGGCGGAGGGAAAGGTCAGCCCCAGCATTTT,CATSRGGGKGQPQHF
-,TRBD1,TRBV2,TRBJ2-1,TGTGCCAGCAGGCCCCACACAGGGGGCGGCTACAATGAGCAGTTCTTC,CASRPHTGGGYNEQFF
-,TRBD2,TRBV9,TRBJ2-7,TGTGCCAGCAGCATCCGGACTAGCGGGAGGGCCTGCACGTACGAGCAGTACTTC,CASSIRTSGRACTYEQYF
-,TRBD2,TRBV3-1/TRBV3-2,TRBJ2-3,TGTGCCAGCAGCCAAGACTACTGGGGCGGGAGGCCAGATACGCAGTATTTT,CASSQDYWGGRPDTQYF
-,TRBD2,TRBV5-1,TRBJ2-1,TGCGCCAGCAGCCCCGGCCGGACTAGCGGGGGGGCTGATGAGCAGTTCTTC,CASSPGRTSGGADEQFF
-,TRBD1,TRBV20-1,TRBJ1-5,TGCAGTGCAAGTGGACAGGGAAATCAGCCCCAGCATTTT,CSASGQGNQPQHF
-,-,TRBV6-6,TRBJ2-3,TGTGCCAGCAGCCCACCCCTGCCTAGCGAAGTACATACGCAGTATTTT,CASSPPLPSEVHTQYF
-,-,TRBV7-9,TRBJ2-1,TGTGCCAGCAGCTTAGCTAACGGGTACAATGAGCAGTTCTTC,CASSLANGYNEQFF
once,TRBD2,TRBV4-1,TRBJ2-2,TGCGCCAGCAGCCAAGGACTAGCGGCCACCGGGGAGCTGTTTTTT,CASSQGLAATGELFF
few,-,TRBV13,TRBJ2-6,TGTGCCAGCACTAGTCCTTCTGGGGCCAACGTCCTGACTTTC,CASTSPSGANVLTF
-,-,TRBV5-1,TRBJ1-2,TGCGCCAGCAGCTTGGACAGGGCCTATGGCTACACCTTC,CASSLDRAYGYTF
-,TRBD1,TRBV5-1,TRBJ1-1,TGCGCCAGCAGCTCACAGGGGGCGCGGAACACTGAAGCTTTCTTT,CASSSQGARNTEAFF
-,TRBD1,TRBV6-5,TRBJ1-6,TGTGCCAGCAGTTCCAGGGACAGGGGTTTCGGTTCACCCCTCCACTTT,CASSSRDRGFGSPLHF
-,-,TRBV27,TRBJ1-2,TGTGCCAGTCGCGACAGCCTCGCTAACTATGGCTACACCTTC,CASRDSLANYGYTF
-,TRBD2,TRBV6-2/TRBV6-3,TRBJ2-1,TGTGCCAGCAGTTCCCTAGCGGGGGGGGGATCCTACAATGAGCAGTTCTTC,CASSSLAGGGSYNEQFF
once,-,TRBV9,TRBJ2-2,TGTGCCAGCAACCTGGGGGCAGATGCTACGAACACCGGGGAGCTGTTTTTT,CASNLGADATNTGELFF
-,-,TRBV5-5,TRBJ2-1,TGTGCCAGCAGCTTGGTTAGGGGGAGGGATGAGCAGTTCTTC,CASSLVRGRDEQFF
-,-,TRBV5-1,TRBJ2-3,TGCGCCAGCAGCTTTCAAGCGTTCCTAGATACGCAGTATTTT,CASSFQAFLDTQYF
-,TRBD1,TRBV6-6,TRBJ1-1,TGTGCCAGCAGTTCGACAGGGGTGAACACTGAAGCTTTCTTT,CASSSTGVNTEAFF
-,TRBD1,TRBV25-1,TRBJ1-1,TGTGCCAGCACTGACAGGGGGCAAGGTTTGGGTGCTTTCTTT,CASTDRGQGLGAFF
-,TRBD1,TRBV19,TRBJ2-3,TGTGCCAGTAGAGAAGGGACAGGGTGGGATACGCAGTATTTT,CASREGTGWDTQYF
-,-,TRBV19,TRBJ2-3,TGTGCCAGTAGTATAGGGCAGGGTACAGATACGCAGTATTTT,CASSIGQGTDTQYF
-,-,TRBV7-2,TRBJ1-2,TGTGCCAGCAGATCGATCGAGGGCACCTTGACTTATGGCTACACCTTC,CASRSIEGTLTYGYTF